Listed below are T cell receptor beta chains from one sample, sequenced in a study of glioma-infiltrating T cells. TCRdb analysed the multiplex PCR reads with MiXCR anew, one entry per CDR3 protein. The sample carries roughly 350,000 distinct CDR3 sequences, around 38% recorded once. Sequencing used glioma tissue, nonneoplastic brain tissue, or PBMCs (not recorded which). Source of these receptors: a human donor with low-grade glioma or glioblastoma, undergoing nonglioma brain surgery, or in good health (not recorded which). CDR3s include the opening cysteine and the closing phenylalanine or tryptophan. The D gene is left open where the match is weak. For some rows the clone size is stated as once, few or many, or as a class when expanded; others skip it.

v_gene: TRBV6-6
j_gene: TRBJ2-5
abundance: -
d_gene: TRBD1
CDR3aa: CAISPGTVMVETQYF
CDR3nt: TGTGCCATCAGTCCCGGGACAGTAATGGTGGAGACCCAGTACTTC

v_gene: TRBV20-1
j_gene: TRBJ1-6
abundance: -
d_gene: -
CDR3aa: CSARQVTTQNSPLHF
CDR3nt: TGCAGTGCTAGACAGGTGACAACGCAAAATTCACCCCTCCACTTT

v_gene: TRBV20-1
j_gene: TRBJ2-7
abundance: -
d_gene: TRBD2
CDR3aa: CSARAASGRSEQYF
CDR3nt: TGCAGTGCACGCGCAGCTAGCGGGAGATCCGAGCAGTACTTC

v_gene: TRBV7-9
j_gene: TRBJ1-2
abundance: many
d_gene: TRBD1
CDR3aa: CASSLGGEDGYTF
CDR3nt: TGTGCCAGCAGTCTAGGGGGCGAGGATGGCTACACCTTC

v_gene: TRBV3-1
j_gene: TRBJ2-7
abundance: few
d_gene: -
CDR3aa: CASSQEAVVYEQYF
CDR3nt: TGTGCCAGCAGCCAAGAGGCGGTAGTTTACGAGCAGTACTTC

v_gene: TRBV15
j_gene: TRBJ2-7
abundance: -
d_gene: TRBD2
CDR3aa: CATSRDSGASGDYEQYF
CDR3nt: TGTGCCACCAGCAGAGATTCTGGGGCTAGCGGCGACTACGAGCAGTACTTC

v_gene: TRBV29-1
j_gene: TRBJ1-1
abundance: -
d_gene: -
CDR3aa: CSVTGTTNTEAFF
CDR3nt: TGCAGCGTTACCGGGACAACGAACACTGAAGCTTTCTTT

v_gene: TRBV6-1
j_gene: TRBJ2-7
abundance: few
d_gene: -
CDR3aa: CASSFFPRRVPPYEQYF
CDR3nt: TGTGCCAGCAGTTTTTTCCCCAGGCGGGTCCCACCCTACGAGCAGTACTTC

v_gene: TRBV20-1
j_gene: TRBJ2-7
abundance: many
d_gene: TRBD1
CDR3aa: CSARDRTGAYEQYF
CDR3nt: TGCAGTGCTAGAGACCGGACAGGGGCCTACGAGCAGTACTTC

v_gene: TRBV20-1
j_gene: TRBJ2-1
abundance: -
d_gene: -
CDR3aa: CSAPKPGALYEQFF
CDR3nt: TGCAGTGCTCCAAAACCGGGGGCTCTCTACGAGCAGTTCTTC

v_gene: TRBV6-5
j_gene: TRBJ1-2
abundance: -
d_gene: TRBD1
CDR3aa: CASSLDRNPYGYTF
CDR3nt: TGTGCCAGCAGTTTGGACAGGAACCCCTATGGCTACACCTTC

v_gene: TRBV6-2/TRBV6-3
j_gene: TRBJ2-3
abundance: many
d_gene: -
CDR3aa: CASSRRVSTDTQYF
CDR3nt: TGTGCCAGCAGTAGACGGGTTAGCACAGATACGCAGTATTTT

v_gene: TRBV5-1
j_gene: TRBJ2-1
abundance: -
d_gene: -
CDR3aa: CASSLGPSNEQFF
CDR3nt: TGCGCCAGCAGCTTGGGGCCGTCGAATGAGCAGTTCTTC

v_gene: TRBV28
j_gene: TRBJ1-2
abundance: many
d_gene: TRBD1
CDR3aa: CASSLEQGASYDGYTF
CDR3nt: TGTGCCAGCAGTTTAGAACAGGGGGCAAGCTACGATGGCTACACCTTC

v_gene: TRBV29-1
j_gene: TRBJ1-1
abundance: -
d_gene: TRBD1
CDR3aa: CSVEKTGWNTEAFF
CDR3nt: TGCAGCGTTGAGAAGACAGGGTGGAACACTGAAGCTTTCTTT

v_gene: TRBV5-4
j_gene: TRBJ2-3
abundance: few
d_gene: -
CDR3aa: CASSFDRVSTDTQYF
CDR3nt: TGTGCCAGCAGCTTTGACCGAGTCAGCACAGATACGCAGTATTTT

v_gene: TRBV20-1
j_gene: TRBJ2-1
abundance: few
d_gene: TRBD2
CDR3aa: CSATSGRAYNEQFF
CDR3nt: TGCAGTGCTACTAGCGGGAGGGCCTACAATGAGCAGTTCTTC

v_gene: TRBV28
j_gene: TRBJ2-3
abundance: many
d_gene: -
CDR3aa: CASRSPRGGRTDTQYF
CDR3nt: TGTGCCAGCAGATCCCCCCGAGGGGGACGCACAGATACGCAGTATTTT

v_gene: TRBV2
j_gene: TRBJ1-5
abundance: -
d_gene: -
CDR3aa: CASSNAAGDYKPQHF
CDR3nt: TGTGCCAGCAGTAATGCGGCGGGGGATTATAAGCCCCAGCATTTT

v_gene: TRBV7-2
j_gene: TRBJ2-7
abundance: few
d_gene: TRBD1
CDR3aa: CASSSGAGTGRSYEQYF
CDR3nt: TGTGCCAGCAGCTCGGGGGCCGGGACAGGGAGATCCTACGAGCAGTACTTC

v_gene: TRBV4-1
j_gene: TRBJ1-3
abundance: -
d_gene: TRBD1
CDR3aa: CASSQDSAGGSSGNTIYF
CDR3nt: TGCGCCAGCAGCCAAGATTCGGCAGGGGGAAGCTCTGGAAACACCATATATTTT

v_gene: TRBV4-2
j_gene: TRBJ2-1
abundance: -
d_gene: TRBD2
CDR3aa: CASSQDIAGGYNGQFF
CDR3nt: TGTGCCAGCAGCCAAGACATAGCGGGAGGCTACAATGGGCAGTTCTTC

v_gene: TRBV7-9
j_gene: TRBJ1-1
abundance: -
d_gene: -
CDR3aa: CASTATGPQREAFF
CDR3nt: TGTGCCAGCACCGCGACCGGGCCCCAAAGGGAAGCTTTCTTT

v_gene: TRBV20-1
j_gene: TRBJ2-3
abundance: -
d_gene: TRBD2
CDR3aa: CSARDRGSGRLIGTDTQYF
CDR3nt: TGCAGTGCTAGAGATCGGGGTAGCGGGAGATTGATAGGAACAGATACGCAGTATTTT

v_gene: TRBV7-9
j_gene: TRBJ2-1
abundance: few
d_gene: TRBD2
CDR3aa: CASSPPASGSDEQFF
CDR3nt: TGTGCCAGCAGCCCCCCGGCTAGCGGGAGCGATGAGCAGTTCTTC